This T cell receptor beta chain was recovered during a study of T cells in Graves' hyperthyroidism and ophthalmopathy. TCR beta CDR3 region amplification was performed from RNA transcripts. The HTBI set primed first-round TCR CDR3 RT-PCR. Via MiXCR, TCRdb re-called the multiplex PCR reads, giving one row per CDR3 protein. Among roughly 500,000 distinct CDR3 sequences, about 20% were seen once, and the ten largest hold roughly 49%. The V gene's germline CDR1 is LNHDA and CDR2 SQIVND (reference sequence). This CDR3 comprises 16 residues. V dropped 3 bases and J dropped 0; count of bases not matched to a gene: 5.

The chain is built from TRBV19 and TRBJ2-5, with 9 bases matching TRBD2. Material: blood. The TCR sequence derives from a woman aged 70-85 years with Graves' ophthalmopathy. The CDR3 nucleotides are TGTGCCAGTAGTATTGCCGGGACTAGCTACCAAGAGACCCAGTACTTC. It encodes CASSIAGTSYQETQYF.